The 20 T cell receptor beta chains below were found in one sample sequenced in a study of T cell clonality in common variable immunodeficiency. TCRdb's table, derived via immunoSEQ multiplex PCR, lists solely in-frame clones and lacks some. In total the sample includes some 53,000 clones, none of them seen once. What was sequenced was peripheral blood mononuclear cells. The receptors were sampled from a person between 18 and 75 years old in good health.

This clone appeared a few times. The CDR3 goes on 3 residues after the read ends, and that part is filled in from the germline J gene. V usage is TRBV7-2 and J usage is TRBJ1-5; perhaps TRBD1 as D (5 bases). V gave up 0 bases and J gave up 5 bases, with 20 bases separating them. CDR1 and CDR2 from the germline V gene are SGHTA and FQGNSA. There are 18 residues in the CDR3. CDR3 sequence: CASSLAVRQGIRHQPQHF. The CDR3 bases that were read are TGTGCCAGCAGCTTAGCGGTAAGGCAGGGTATCAGGCATCAGCCC.

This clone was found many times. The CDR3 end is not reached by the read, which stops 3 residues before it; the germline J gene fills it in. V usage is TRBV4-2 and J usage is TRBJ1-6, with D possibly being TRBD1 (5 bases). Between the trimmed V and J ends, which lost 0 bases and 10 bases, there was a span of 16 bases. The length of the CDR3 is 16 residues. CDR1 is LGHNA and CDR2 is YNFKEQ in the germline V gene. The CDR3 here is CASSQDGAGRNSPLHF. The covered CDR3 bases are TGTGCCAGCAGCCAAGATGGGGCAGGGCGTAACTCACCC.

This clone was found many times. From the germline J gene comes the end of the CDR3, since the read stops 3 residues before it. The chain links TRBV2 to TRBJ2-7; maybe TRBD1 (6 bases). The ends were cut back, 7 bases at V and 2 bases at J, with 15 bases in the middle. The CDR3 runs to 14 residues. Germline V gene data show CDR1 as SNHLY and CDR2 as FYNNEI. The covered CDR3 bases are TGTGCCAGCATGGGGGCCGAAATACCCTACGAG. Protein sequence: CASMGAEIPYE. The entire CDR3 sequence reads CASMGAEIPYEQYF.

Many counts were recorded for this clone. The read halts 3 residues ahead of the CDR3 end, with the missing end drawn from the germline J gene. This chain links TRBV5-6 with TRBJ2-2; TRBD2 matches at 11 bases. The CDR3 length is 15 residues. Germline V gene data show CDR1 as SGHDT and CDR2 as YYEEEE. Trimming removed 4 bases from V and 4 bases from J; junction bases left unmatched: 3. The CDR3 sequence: CASSTSGRSTGELFF. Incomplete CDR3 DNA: TGTGCCAGCAGCACTAGCGGGAGAAGCACCGGGGAG.

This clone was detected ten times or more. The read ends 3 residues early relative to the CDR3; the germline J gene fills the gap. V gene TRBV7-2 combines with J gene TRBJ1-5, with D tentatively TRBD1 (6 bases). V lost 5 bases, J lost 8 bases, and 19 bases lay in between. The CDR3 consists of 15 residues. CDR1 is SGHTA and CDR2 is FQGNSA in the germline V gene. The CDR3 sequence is CASSPNTGLLEPQHF. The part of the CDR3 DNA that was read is TGTGCCAGCAGCCCGAACACAGGGCTCTTGGAGCCC.

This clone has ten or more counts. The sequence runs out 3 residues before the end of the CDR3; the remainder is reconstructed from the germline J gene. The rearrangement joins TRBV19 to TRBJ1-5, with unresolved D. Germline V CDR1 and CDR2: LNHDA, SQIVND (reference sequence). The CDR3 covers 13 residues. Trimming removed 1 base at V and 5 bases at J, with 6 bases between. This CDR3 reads CASSIGRDQPQHF. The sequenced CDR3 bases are TGTGCCAGTAGTATAGGCAGAGATCAGCCC.

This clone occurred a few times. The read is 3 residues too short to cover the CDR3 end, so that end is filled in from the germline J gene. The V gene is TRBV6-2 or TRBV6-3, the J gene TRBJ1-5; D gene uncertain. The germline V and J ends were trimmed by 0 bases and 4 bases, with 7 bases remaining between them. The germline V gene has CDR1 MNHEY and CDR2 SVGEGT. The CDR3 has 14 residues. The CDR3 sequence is CASSYSTGNQPQHF. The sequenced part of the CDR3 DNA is TGTGCCAGCAGTTACTCCACGGGGAATCAGCCC.

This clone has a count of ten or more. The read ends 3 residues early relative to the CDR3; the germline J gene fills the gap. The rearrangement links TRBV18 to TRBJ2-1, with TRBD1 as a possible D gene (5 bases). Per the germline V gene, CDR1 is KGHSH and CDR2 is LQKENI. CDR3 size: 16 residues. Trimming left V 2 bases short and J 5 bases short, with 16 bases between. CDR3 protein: CASSPSIQGKDNEQFF. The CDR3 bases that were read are TGTGCCAGCTCACCATCGATCCAGGGTAAGGACAATGAG. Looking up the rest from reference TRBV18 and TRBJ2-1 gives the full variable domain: NAGVMQNPRHLVRRRGQEARLRCSPMKGHSHVYWYRQLPEEGLKFMVYLQKENIIDESGMPKERFSAEFPKEGPSILRIQQVVRGDSAAYFCASSPSIQGKDNEQFFGPGTRLTVL.

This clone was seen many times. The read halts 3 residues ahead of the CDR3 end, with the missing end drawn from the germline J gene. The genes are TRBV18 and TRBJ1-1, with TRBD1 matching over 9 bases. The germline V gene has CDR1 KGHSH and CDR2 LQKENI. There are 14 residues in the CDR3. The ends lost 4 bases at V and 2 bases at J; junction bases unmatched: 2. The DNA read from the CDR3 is TGTGCCAGCTCACAGACAGGGGGAAACACTGAA. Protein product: CASSQTGGNTE. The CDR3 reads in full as CASSQTGGNTEAFF.

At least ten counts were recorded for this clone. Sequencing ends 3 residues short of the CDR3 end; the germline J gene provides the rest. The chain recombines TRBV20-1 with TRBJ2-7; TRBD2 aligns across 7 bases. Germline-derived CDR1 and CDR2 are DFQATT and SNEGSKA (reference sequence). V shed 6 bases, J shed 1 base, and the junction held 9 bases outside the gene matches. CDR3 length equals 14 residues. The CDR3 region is CSAPETGGSYEQYF. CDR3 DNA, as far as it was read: TGCAGTGCCCCGGAAACGGGGGGATCCTACGAG.

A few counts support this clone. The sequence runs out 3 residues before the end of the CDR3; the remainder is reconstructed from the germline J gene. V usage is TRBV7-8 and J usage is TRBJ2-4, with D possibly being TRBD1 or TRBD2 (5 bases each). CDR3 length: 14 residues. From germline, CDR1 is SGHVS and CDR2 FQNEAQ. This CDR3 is CASSLEGERYGQYF. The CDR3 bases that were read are TGTGCCAGCAGCTTAGAAGGGGAGAGGTATGGT.

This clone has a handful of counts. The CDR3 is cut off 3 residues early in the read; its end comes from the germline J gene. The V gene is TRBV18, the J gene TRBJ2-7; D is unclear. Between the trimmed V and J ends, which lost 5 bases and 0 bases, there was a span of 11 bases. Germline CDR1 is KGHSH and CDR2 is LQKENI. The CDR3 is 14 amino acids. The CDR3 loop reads CASSKTQSSYEQYF. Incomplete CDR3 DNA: TGTGCCAGCTCAAAGACTCAGAGCTCCTACGAG.

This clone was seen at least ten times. CDR3: CASSTPGTSYNEQFF. The sequenced part of the CDR3 DNA is TGTGCCAGCAGCACCCCCGGGACTAGCTACAATGAG. This chain uses TRBV7-3 with TRBJ2-1; 8 bases fit TRBD2. The sequence runs out 3 residues before the end of the CDR3; the remainder is reconstructed from the germline J gene. The V gene end was trimmed by 5 bases and the J gene end by 3 bases; junction bases not matched to a gene: 6. The CDR3 has 15 residues. Per germline, CDR1 SGHTA and CDR2 FQGTGA.

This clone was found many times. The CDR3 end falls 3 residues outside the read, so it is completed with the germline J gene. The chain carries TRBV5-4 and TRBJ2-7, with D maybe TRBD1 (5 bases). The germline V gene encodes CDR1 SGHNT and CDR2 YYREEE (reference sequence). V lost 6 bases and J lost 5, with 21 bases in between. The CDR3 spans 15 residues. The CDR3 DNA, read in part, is TGTGCCAGCACAAGCTTGGGGCAGGGTGGCAACGAG. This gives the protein CASTSLGQGGNE. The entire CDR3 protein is CASTSLGQGGNEQYF.

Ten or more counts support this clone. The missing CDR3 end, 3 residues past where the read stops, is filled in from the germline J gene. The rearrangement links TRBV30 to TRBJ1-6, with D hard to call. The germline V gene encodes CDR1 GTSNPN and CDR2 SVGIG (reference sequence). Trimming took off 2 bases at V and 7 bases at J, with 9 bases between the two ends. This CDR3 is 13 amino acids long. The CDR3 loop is CAWSITRNSPLHF. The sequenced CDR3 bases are TGTGCCTGGAGTATAACCAGGAATTCACCC.

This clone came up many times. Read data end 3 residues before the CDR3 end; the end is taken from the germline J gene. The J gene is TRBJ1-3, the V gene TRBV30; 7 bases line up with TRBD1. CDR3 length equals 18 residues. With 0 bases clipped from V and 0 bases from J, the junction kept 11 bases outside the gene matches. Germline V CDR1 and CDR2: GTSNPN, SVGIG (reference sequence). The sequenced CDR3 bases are TGTGCCTGGAGTGTAGAGGGGGCGCGTCCCCTCTCTGGAAACACC. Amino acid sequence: CAWSVEGARPLSGNT. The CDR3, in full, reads CAWSVEGARPLSGNTIYF.

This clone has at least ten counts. CDR3 in amino acids: CASSSRQALTGELFF. CDR3 DNA (partial): TGTGCCAGCAGCTCAAGACAGGCCCTCACCGGGGAG. This chain links TRBV7-9 with TRBJ2-2, with a weak D call TRBD1 (6 bases). The read halts 3 residues ahead of the CDR3 end, with the missing end drawn from the germline J gene. The V and J ends lost 4 bases and 4 bases respectively, with 13 bases between them. CDR3 length equals 15 residues. Per germline, CDR1 SEHNR and CDR2 FQNEAQ (reference sequence).

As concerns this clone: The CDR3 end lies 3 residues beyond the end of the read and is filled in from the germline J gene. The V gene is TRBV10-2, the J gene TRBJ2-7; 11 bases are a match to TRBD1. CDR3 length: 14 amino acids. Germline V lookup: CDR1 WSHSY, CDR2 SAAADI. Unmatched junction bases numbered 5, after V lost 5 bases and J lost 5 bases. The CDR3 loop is CASSLPGQGDEQYF. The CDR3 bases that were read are TGCGCCAGCAGTCTCCCGGGACAGGGGGACGAG.

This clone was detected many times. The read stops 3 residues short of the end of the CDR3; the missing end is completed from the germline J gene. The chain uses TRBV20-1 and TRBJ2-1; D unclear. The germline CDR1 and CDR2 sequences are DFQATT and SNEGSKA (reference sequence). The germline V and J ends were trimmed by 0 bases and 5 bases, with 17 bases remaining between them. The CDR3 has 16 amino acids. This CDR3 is CSARDFQRVPHNEQFF. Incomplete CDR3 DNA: TGCAGTGCTAGAGATTTCCAGCGAGTACCCCACAATGAG.

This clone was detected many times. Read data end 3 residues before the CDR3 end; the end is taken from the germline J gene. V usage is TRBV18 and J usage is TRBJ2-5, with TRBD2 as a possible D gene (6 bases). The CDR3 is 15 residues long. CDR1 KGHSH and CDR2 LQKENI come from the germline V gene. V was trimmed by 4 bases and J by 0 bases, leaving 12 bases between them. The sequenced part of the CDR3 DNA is TGTGCCAGCTCACGCCTCGGAGGGGACCAAGAGACC. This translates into CASSRLGGDQET. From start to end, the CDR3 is CASSRLGGDQETQYF.